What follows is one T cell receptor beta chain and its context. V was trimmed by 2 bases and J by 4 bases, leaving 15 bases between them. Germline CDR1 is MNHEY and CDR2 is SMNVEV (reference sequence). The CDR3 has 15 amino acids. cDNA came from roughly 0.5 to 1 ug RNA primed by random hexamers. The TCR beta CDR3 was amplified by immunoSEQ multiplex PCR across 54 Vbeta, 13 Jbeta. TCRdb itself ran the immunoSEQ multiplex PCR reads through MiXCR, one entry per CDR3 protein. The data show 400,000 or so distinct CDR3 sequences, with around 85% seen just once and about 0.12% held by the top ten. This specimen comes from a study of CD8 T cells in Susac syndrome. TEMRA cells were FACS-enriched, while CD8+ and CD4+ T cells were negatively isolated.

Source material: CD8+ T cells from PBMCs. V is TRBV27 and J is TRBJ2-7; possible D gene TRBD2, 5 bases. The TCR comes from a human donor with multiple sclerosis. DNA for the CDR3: TGTGCCAGCAGTTTACTCGGGGATAGCAGTTACGAGCAGTACTTC. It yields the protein CASSLLGDSSYEQYF.